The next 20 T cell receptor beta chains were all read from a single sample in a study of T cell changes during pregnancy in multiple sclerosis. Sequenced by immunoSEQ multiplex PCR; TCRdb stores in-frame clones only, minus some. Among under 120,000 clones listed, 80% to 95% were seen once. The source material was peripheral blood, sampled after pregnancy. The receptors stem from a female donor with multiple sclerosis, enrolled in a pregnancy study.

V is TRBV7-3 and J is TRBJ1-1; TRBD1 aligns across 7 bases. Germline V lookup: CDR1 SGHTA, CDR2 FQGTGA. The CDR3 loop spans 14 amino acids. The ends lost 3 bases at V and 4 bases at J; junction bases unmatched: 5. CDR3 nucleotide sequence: TGTGCCAGCAGCTTGATGACAGGGCCCACTGAAGCTTTCTTT. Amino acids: CASSLMTGPTEAFF.

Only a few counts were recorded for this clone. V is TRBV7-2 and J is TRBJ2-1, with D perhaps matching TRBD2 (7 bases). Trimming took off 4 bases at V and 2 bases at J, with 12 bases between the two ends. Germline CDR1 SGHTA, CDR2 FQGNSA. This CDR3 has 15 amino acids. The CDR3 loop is CASSYREGTYNEQFF. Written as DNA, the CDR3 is TGTGCCAGCAGCTACAGGGAGGGTACCTACAATGAGCAGTTCTTC.

CDR3 coding DNA: TGTGCCAGCAGCATGCACAGAGATTCCCCTGGGGCCAACGTCCTGACTTTC. Translation: CASSMHRDSPGANVLTF. This chain links TRBV9 with TRBJ2-6; no clear D gene. Trimming removed 4 bases from V and 2 bases from J, with 16 bases in between. The CDR3 spans 17 residues. The V gene's germline CDR1 is SGDLS and CDR2 YYNGEE.

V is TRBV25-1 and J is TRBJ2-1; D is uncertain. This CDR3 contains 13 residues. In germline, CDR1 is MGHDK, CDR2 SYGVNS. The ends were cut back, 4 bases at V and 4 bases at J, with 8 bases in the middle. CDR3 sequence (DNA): TGTGCCAGCAGTGCCCAGTTATACAATGAGCAGTTCTTC. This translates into CASSAQLYNEQFF.

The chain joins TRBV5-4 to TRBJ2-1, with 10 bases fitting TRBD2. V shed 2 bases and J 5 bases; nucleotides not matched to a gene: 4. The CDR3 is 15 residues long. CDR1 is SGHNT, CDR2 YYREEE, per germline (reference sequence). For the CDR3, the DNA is TGTGCCAGCAGCTTTCTAGCGGGGGATGACAATGAGCAGTTCTTC. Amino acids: CASSFLAGDDNEQFF.

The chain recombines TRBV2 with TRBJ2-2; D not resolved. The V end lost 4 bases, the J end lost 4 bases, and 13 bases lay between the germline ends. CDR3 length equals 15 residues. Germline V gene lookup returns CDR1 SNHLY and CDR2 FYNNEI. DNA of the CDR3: TGTGCCAGCAGTGTTTGGAACCCGGGCACCGGGGAGCTGTTTTTT. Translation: CASSVWNPGTGELFF. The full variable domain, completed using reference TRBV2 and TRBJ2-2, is EPEVTQTPSHQVTQMGQEVILRCVPISNHLYFYWYRQILGQKVEFLVSFYNNEISEKSEIFDDQFSVERPDGSNFTLKIRSTKLEDSAMYFCASSVWNPGTGELFFGEGSRLTVL.

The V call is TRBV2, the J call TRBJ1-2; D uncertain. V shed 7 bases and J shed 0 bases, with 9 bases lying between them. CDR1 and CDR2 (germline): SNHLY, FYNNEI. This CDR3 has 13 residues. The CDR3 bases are TGTGCCAGCACACGAGAAGCTAACTATGGCTACACCTTC. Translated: CASTREANYGYTF.

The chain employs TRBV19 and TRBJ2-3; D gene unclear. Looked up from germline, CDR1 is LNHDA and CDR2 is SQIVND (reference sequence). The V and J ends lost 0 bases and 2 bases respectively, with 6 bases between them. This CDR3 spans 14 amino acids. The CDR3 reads CASSIDRITDTQYF. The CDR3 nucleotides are TGTGCCAGTAGTATAGATAGAATCACAGATACGCAGTATTTT.

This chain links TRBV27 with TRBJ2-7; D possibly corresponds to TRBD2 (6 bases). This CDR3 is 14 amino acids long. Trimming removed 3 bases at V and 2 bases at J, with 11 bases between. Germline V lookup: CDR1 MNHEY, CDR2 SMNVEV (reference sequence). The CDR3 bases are TGTGCCAGCAGTTTGGGGCGGGGAACCTACGAGCAGTACTTC. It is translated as CASSLGRGTYEQYF.

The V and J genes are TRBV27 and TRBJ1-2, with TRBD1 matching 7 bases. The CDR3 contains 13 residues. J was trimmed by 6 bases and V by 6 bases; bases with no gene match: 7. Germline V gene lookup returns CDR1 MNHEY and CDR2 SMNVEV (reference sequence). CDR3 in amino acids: CASRPTGADGYTF. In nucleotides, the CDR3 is TGTGCCAGCAGACCTACAGGGGCGGATGGCTACACCTTC.

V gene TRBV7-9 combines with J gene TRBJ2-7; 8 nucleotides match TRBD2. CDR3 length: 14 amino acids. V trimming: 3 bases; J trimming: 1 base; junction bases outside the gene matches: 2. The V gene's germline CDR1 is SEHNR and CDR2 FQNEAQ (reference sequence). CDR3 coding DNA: TGTGCCAGCAGCTTCGGGGGGGCATCCTACGAGCAGTACTTC. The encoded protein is CASSFGGASYEQYF.

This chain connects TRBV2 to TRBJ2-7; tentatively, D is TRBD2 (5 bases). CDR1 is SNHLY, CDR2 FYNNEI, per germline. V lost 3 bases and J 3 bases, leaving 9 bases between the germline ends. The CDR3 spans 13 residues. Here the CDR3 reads CASSESGNYEQYF. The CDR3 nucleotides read TGTGCCAGCAGTGAGAGCGGCAACTACGAGCAGTACTTC.

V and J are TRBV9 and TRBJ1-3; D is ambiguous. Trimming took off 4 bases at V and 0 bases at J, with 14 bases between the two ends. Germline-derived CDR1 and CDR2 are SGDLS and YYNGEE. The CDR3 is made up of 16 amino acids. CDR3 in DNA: TGTGCCAGCAGCTCCTCCTACAGTCACTCTGGAAACACCATATATTTT. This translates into CASSSSYSHSGNTIYF.

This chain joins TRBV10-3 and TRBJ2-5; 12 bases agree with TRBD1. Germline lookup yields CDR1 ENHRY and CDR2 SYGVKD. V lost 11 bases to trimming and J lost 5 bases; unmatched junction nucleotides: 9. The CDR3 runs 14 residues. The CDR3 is CADAGTGGVETQYF. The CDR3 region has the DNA TGTGCCGACGCCGGGACAGGGGGCGTTGAGACCCAGTACTTC.

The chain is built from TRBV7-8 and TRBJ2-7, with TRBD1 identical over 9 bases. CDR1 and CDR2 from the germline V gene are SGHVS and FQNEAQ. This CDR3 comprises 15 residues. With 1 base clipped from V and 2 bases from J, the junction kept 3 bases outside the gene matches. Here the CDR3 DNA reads TGTGCCAGCAGCTTAGGGGGACAGGGAGCCTACGAGCAGTACTTC. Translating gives CASSLGGQGAYEQYF.

This CDR3 is CASAPPHTGSGNTIYF. The DNA for the CDR3 is TGTGCTAGTGCCCCGCCCCACACAGGATCCGGAAACACCATATATTTT. V and J are TRBV12-5 and TRBJ1-3; TRBD1 is a possible D gene (5 bases). CDR3 length: 16 residues. Trimming shortened V by 7 bases and J by 4 bases, and 20 bases separated the two germline ends. Germline CDR1 LGHNT, CDR2 FRNRAP.

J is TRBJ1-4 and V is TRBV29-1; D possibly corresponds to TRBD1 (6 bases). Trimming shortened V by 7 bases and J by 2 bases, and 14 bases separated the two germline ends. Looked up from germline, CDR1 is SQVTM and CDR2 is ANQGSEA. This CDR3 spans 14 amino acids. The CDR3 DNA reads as TGCAGCGCGGGGGGGGCAGGGACTAATGAAAAACTGTTTTTT. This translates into CSAGGAGTNEKLFF.

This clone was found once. This CDR3 is CRYRERDGYTF. CDR3 bases: TGCAGATACAGGGAGAGGGATGGCTACACCTTC. V gene TRBV20-1 combines with J gene TRBJ1-2; tentatively, D is TRBD1 (6 bases). Per the germline V gene, CDR1 is DFQATT and CDR2 is SNEGSKA (reference sequence). The CDR3 consists of 11 residues.

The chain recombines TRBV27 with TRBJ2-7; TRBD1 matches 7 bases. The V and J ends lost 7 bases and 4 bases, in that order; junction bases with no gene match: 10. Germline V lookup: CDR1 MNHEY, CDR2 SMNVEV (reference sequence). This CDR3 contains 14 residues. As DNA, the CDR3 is TGTGCCAGCACTTCTAAGCAGGGGGTTTACGAGCAGTACTTC. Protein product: CASTSKQGVYEQYF.

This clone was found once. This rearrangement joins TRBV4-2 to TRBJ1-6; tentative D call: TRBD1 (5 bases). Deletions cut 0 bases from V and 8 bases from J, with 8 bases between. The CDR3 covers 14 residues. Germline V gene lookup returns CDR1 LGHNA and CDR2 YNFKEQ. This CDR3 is CASSQEGEDSPLHF. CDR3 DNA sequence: TGTGCCAGCAGCCAAGAAGGGGAGGATTCACCCCTCCACTTT.